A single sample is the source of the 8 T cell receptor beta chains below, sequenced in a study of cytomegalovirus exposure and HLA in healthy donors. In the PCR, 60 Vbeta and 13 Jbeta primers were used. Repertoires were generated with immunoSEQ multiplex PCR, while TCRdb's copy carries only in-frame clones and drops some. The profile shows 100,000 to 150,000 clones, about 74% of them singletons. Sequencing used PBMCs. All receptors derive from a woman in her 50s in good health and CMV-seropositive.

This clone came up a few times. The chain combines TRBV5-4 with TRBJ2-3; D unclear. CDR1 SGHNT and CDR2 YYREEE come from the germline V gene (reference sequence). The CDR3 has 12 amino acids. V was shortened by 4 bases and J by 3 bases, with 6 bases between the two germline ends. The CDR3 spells CASSATTDTQYF. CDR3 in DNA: TGTGCCAGCAGCGCTACGACAGATACGCAGTATTTT.

CDR3 protein: CASGSGAGANVLTF. The CDR3 nucleotides are TGCGCCAGCGGCAGCGGGGCTGGGGCCAACGTCCTGACTTTC. The chain combines TRBV5-1 with TRBJ2-6, with 7 bases matching TRBD2. Germline V gene sequence: CDR1 SGHRS, CDR2 YFSETQ. J lost 2 bases, V lost 7 bases, and 3 bases had no gene match. The CDR3 runs 14 residues.

The CDR3 nucleotides are TGCAGCGTAAGACTGCCAGATACGCAGTATTTT. Amino acids: CSVRLPDTQYF. This rearrangement joins TRBV29-1 to TRBJ2-3; D not certain. The CDR3 has 11 amino acids. V was pared by 6 bases and J by 4 bases, with 8 bases between. Germline values: CDR1 SQVTM, CDR2 ANQGSEA.

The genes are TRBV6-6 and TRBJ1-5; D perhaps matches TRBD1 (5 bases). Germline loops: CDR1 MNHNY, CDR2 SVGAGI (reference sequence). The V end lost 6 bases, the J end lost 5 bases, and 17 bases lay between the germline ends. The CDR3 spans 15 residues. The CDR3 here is CASSPLGGSHQPQHF. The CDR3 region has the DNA TGTGCCAGCAGCCCCTTGGGGGGGTCCCATCAGCCCCAGCATTTT.

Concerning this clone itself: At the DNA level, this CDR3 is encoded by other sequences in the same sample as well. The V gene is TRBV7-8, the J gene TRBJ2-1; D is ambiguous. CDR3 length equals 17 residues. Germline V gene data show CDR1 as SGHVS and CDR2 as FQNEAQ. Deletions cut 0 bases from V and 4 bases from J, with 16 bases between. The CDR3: CASSLAASPRLYNEQFF. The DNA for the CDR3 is TGTGCCAGCAGCTTAGCGGCTAGTCCACGGCTATACAATGAGCAGTTCTTC.

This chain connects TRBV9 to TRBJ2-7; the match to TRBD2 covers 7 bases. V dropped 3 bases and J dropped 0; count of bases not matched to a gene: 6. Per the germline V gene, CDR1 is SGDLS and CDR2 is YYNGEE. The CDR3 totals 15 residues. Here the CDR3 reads CASSETGGNSYEQYF. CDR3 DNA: TGTGCCAGCAGCGAGACCGGGGGGAACTCCTACGAGCAGTACTTC.

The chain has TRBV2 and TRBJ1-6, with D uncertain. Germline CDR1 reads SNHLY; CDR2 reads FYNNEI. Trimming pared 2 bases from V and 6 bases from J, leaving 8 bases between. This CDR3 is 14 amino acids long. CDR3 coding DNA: TGTGCCAGCAGTGAAAGTTGGGCTAATTCACCCCTCCACTTT. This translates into CASSESWANSPLHF.

CDR3 in DNA: TGTGCCTCTGGGTGGCGGGAGGGGACCGGGGAGCTGTTTTTT. Its protein is CASGWREGTGELFF. The chain joins TRBV7-8 to TRBJ2-2; 9 nucleotides line up with TRBD2. The germline CDR1 and CDR2 sequences are SGHVS and FQNEAQ. V gave up 11 bases and J gave up 5 bases; unmatched junction bases: 9. The CDR3 has 14 residues.